One T cell receptor beta chain is described in this entry. The antigen remains undetermined. These data are taken from a study of long-term antiretroviral therapy in people with HIV. At the level of the study: It was about a decade after the earliest samples that the 2015 immediate-ART recommendation appeared.

This CDR3 region has 20 residues. Germline CDR1 LGHNT, CDR2 FRNRAP. The ends were cut back, 0 bases at V and 0 bases at J, with 22 bases in the middle. Findings and caveats of the study: ART adherence, viral resistance and therapy changes were not recorded.

At least two post-ART and at least one pre-ART PBMC sample were available for each donor. The samples comprised about 0.85-11 million cryopreserved PBMC ahead of DNA extraction. A v3.0 immunoSEQ assay was performed at survey level. Clones were sequenced by immunoSEQ multiplex PCR, and TCRdb holds only the in-frame ones, with some missing. The repertoire holds about 25,000 clones, with about 85% as singletons. This rearrangement joins TRBV12-5 to TRBJ2-3; the D is unclear. The TCR was taken from a woman in her twenties or thirties with HIV. Sequences were derived from unsorted PBMCs, sampled 1.9 years after starting antiretroviral therapy. CDR3 residues: CASGLVITLLTAHSTDTQYF. The CDR3 region has the DNA TGTGCTAGTGGTTTGGTCATCACCCTCCTGACTGCTCATAGCACAGATACGCAGTATTTT.